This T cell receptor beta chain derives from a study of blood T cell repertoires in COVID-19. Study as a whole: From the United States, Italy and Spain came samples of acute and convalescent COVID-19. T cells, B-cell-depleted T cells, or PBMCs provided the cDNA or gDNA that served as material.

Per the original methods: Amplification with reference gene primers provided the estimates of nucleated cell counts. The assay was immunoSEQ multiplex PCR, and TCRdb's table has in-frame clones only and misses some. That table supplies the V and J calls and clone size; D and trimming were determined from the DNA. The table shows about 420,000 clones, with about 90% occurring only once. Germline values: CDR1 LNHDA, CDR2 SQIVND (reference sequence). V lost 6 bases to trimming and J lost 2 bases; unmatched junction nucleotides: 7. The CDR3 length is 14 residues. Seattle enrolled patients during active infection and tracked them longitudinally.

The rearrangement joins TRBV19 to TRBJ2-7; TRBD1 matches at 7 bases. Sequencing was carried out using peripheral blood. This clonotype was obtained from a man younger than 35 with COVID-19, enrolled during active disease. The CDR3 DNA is TGTGCCAGTAGCGTAGACAGGGCGACCTACGAGCAGTACTTC. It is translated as CASSVDRATYEQYF.